This entry concerns a single T cell receptor (beta chain). The table lists this clonotype with many counts. The antigen this receptor binds is unknown. No much larger clone exists at a distance of one base, and base qualities are not known. The source of the sample is a study of T-cell reconstitution after alpha-beta-depleted transplantation in children listed by TCRdb under 2016. With respect to the entire study: Using TCR repertoire profiling, the study followed T-cell immune reconstitution in a quantitative way in children after TCRalphabeta/CD19-depleted allogeneic hematopoietic cell transplantation.

Library prep was done by PCR. Sequencer: Illumina HiSeq 2500. TCR libraries were prepared with molecular barcoding, using unique molecular identifiers to normalize TCRbeta repertoire quantification. TCRdb itself trimmed the public reads at Q25 with fastp, ran MiXCR and retained productive beta chains. Entries that share a CDR3 protein sequence are merged under the most common genes and DNA. The sample yields roughly 500,000 distinct CDR3 sequences; about 18% were counted once. The top ten clones comprise around 3.3% of the sample. The sample here was PBMCs from the stem cell graft donor, taken from the stem cell graft. The receptor was derived from a human donor who donated a stem cell graft to a child with acute lymphoblastic leukemia.

At the DNA level, the sequence is TGTGCCAGCAGCGGGACAGGACCCTACGAGCAGTACTTC. Its coded protein is CASSGTGPYEQYF. This chain is built from TRBV9 and TRBJ2-7; 7 of the junction bases match TRBD1. Including cysteine and phenylalanine, the CDR3 has 13 amino acids. The entry retains the CDR3 DNA only, 39 bases that are in frame from base 1. Taken from the germline V gene, the CDR1 and CDR2 loops are SGDLS and YYNGEE. V loses 3 bases at its end and J loses 2 bases; junction bases beyond the gene matches: 2. Full variable domain (CDR3 extended with the reference TRBV9 and TRBJ2-7 proteins): DSGVTQTPKHLITATGQRVTLRCSPRSGDLSVYWYQQSLDQGLQFLIQYYNGEERAKGNILERFSAQQFPDLHSELNLSSLELGDSALYFCASSGTGPYEQYFGPGTRLTVT.